A single sample gave rise to the 28 T cell receptor beta chains below, sequenced in a study of blood T cell repertoires in COVID-19. Only in-frame clones appear in the TCRdb table, and some are missing; sequencing was by immunoSEQ multiplex PCR. The sample records tens of thousands of clones, 75% to 85% being singletons. Sequenced sample: peripheral blood. The origin of the receptors is a man aged 65-85 years who had recovered from COVID-19.

The V call is TRBV5-1, the J call TRBJ2-2; 7 positions match TRBD1. Germline-derived CDR1 and CDR2 are SGHRS and YFSETQ. The CDR3 is 15 amino acids. V trimming: 4 bases; J trimming: 3 bases; junction bases outside the gene matches: 6. The CDR3 DNA reads TGCGCCAGCAGCCCCTCAGGGGGTGACACCGGGGAGCTGTTTTTT. Translation gives CASSPSGGDTGELFF.

In its sample, this clone was seen once. CDR3 in DNA: TGTGCCAGTAGTATCTGGCGGCTGAATAGCAATCAGCCCCAGCATTTT. Translated: CASSIWRLNSNQPQHF. This chain connects TRBV19 to TRBJ1-5; D unclear. V lost 3 bases and J 0 bases, leaving 12 bases between the germline ends. This CDR3 comprises 16 residues. Germline lookup yields CDR1 LNHDA and CDR2 SQIVND (reference sequence). The whole variable domain, remainder taken from reference TRBV19 and TRBJ1-5, is DGGITQSPKYLFRKEGQNVTLSCEQNLNHDAMYWYRQDPGQGLRLIYYSQIVNDFQKGDIAEGYSVSREKKESFPLTVTSAQKNPTAFYLCASSIWRLNSNQPQHFGDGTRLSIL.

The rearrangement uses TRBV4-1 and TRBJ1-1; D is undetermined. This CDR3 spans 15 amino acids. Germline CDR1 and CDR2: MGHRA and YSYEKL. V lost 0 bases, J lost 3 bases, and 11 bases lay in between. The CDR3 DNA sequence: TGCGCCAGCAGCCAAGATGGGTCCCGGGACACTGAAGCTTTCTTT. This codes for CASSQDGSRDTEAFF.

The chain links TRBV28 to TRBJ2-1, with TRBD2 identical over 8 bases. This CDR3 has 14 residues. V gave up 4 bases and J gave up 6 bases; unmatched junction bases: 5. Germline V gene sequence: CDR1 MDHEN, CDR2 SYDVKM. CDR3 loop: CASSSGGGLNEQFF. CDR3 sequence (DNA): TGTGCCAGCAGTTCCGGGGGGGGGCTCAATGAGCAGTTCTTC.

This clone was counted once. This chain connects TRBV11-3 to TRBJ1-1; 7 bases line up with TRBD1. Unmatched junction bases numbered 8, after V lost 6 bases and J lost 4 bases. Germline CDR1 is SGHNT and CDR2 is YENEEA. CDR3 length equals 14 residues. CDR3 nucleotides: TGTGCCAGCAGTCCCCGCGACAGGGCCACTGAAGCTTTCTTT. This sequence encodes CASSPRDRATEAFF. Combining the CDR3 with reference TRBV11-3 and TRBJ1-1 gives the whole variable domain EAGVVQSPRYKIIEKKQPVAFWCNPISGHNTLYWYLQNLGQGPELLIRYENEEAVDDSQLPKDRFSAERLKGVDSTLKIQPAELGDSAVYLCASSPRDRATEAFFGQGTRLTVV.

This clone was seen only a few times. In nucleotides, the CDR3 is TGTGCCAGTAGTGCGTCGACAGGGAATTTTAACTATGGCTACACCTTC. Amino acids: CASSASTGNFNYGYTF. The chain links TRBV19 to TRBJ1-2; 7 bases align to TRBD1. Germline V gene data show CDR1 as LNHDA and CDR2 as SQIVND (reference sequence). V dropped 5 bases and J dropped 1; count of bases not matched to a gene: 10. This CDR3 has 16 amino acids.

V usage is TRBV30 and J usage is TRBJ2-5, with D perhaps TRBD2 (5 bases). CDR3 size: 15 residues. Germline V gene sequence: CDR1 GTSNPN, CDR2 SVGIG (reference sequence). Trimming removed 1 base at V and 2 bases at J, with 14 bases between. The CDR3 sequence is CAWSELGLAQETQYF. The CDR3 coding sequence is TGTGCCTGGAGTGAGCTAGGGCTAGCACAAGAGACCCAGTACTTC.

The rearrangement uses TRBV6-6 and TRBJ2-5; 9 positions agree with TRBD2. This CDR3 has 14 residues. Germline lookup yields CDR1 MNHNY and CDR2 SVGAGI (reference sequence). J was trimmed by 7 bases and V by 0 bases; bases with no gene match: 3. CDR3 DNA sequence: TGTGCCAGCAGTTACTCAGCGGGGGGAGGGACCCAGTACTTC. Amino acid sequence: CASSYSAGGGTQYF.

This clone was picked up one time. V gene TRBV19 combines with J gene TRBJ2-5; D not resolved. V was pared by 3 bases and J by 5 bases, with 13 bases between. In germline, CDR1 is LNHDA, CDR2 SQIVND (reference sequence). The CDR3 is made up of 14 amino acids. The DNA for the CDR3 is TGTGCCAGTAGTATCTCCTCTAGTTCGGAGACCCAGTACTTC. Protein sequence: CASSISSSSETQYF.

This clone was counted only a few times. The rearrangement uses TRBV7-6 and TRBJ2-2, with a tentative D call TRBD1 (6 bases). V was clipped by 1 base and J by 5 bases, with 11 bases between them. Germline lookup yields CDR1 SGHVS and CDR2 FNYEAQ. The CDR3 is 15 amino acids. The CDR3 region is CASSLGTAETGELFF. DNA of the CDR3: TGTGCCAGCAGCTTAGGGACAGCGGAAACCGGGGAGCTGTTTTTT.

This chain connects TRBV19 to TRBJ1-5; perhaps TRBD1 as D (6 bases). Per germline, CDR1 LNHDA and CDR2 SQIVND (reference sequence). V lost 7 bases and J lost 6, with 16 bases in between. This CDR3 has 14 residues. CDR3 region: CASTGSGGGQPQHF. The CDR3 region has the DNA TGTGCCAGTACCGGTTCGGGGGGCGGTCAGCCCCAGCATTTT.

This clone appeared once. The V gene is TRBV28, the J gene TRBJ1-1, with 8 positions matching TRBD1. Germline assignment: CDR1 MDHEN and CDR2 SYDVKM. V lost 6 bases and J lost 3; bases outside the gene matches: 6. The CDR3 sequence is 14 residues long. Written as DNA, the CDR3 is TGTGCCAGCAGACATGGGACAGGTGACACTGAAGCTTTCTTT. It specifies CASRHGTGDTEAFF.

A note on this clone: Additional DNA sequences in this sample encode the identical CDR3. The V gene is TRBV11-2, the J gene TRBJ2-3; TRBD2 matches 10 bases. This CDR3 region has 16 residues. After removal of 1 base from V and 1 base from J, the junction contained 2 bases not matched to a gene. From germline, CDR1 is SGHAT and CDR2 FQNNGV. CDR3: CASSLALAGGTDTQYF. The CDR3 bases are TGTGCCAGCAGCTTAGCGCTAGCGGGGGGCACAGATACGCAGTATTTT.

This chain links TRBV7-2 with TRBJ1-2; a weak D match, TRBD1 (6 bases). CDR3 length: 15 residues. Trimming pared 3 bases from V and 4 bases from J, leaving 15 bases between. In germline, CDR1 is SGHTA, CDR2 FQGNSA. CDR3 loop: CASSLGHPWSYGYTF. CDR3 sequence (DNA): TGTGCCAGCAGCTTGGGACACCCCTGGAGCTATGGCTACACCTTC.

The chain links TRBV14 to TRBJ2-7, with D perhaps TRBD2 (5 bases). Germline lookup yields CDR1 SGHDN and CDR2 FVKESK. This CDR3 has 15 amino acids. V was shortened by 4 bases and J by 0 bases, with 13 bases between the two germline ends. The CDR3 region has the DNA TGTGCCAGCAGCCCAAAATCTGGAGGCTCCTACGAGCAGTACTTC. Protein sequence: CASSPKSGGSYEQYF.

The chain links TRBV7-7 to TRBJ1-4; possibly TRBD1 for D (5 bases). Trimming took 5 bases from V and 5 from J, leaving 9 bases between them. Germline assignment: CDR1 SSHAT and CDR2 FNYEAQ (reference sequence). CDR3 length: 13 amino acids. This CDR3 reads CASSLRQNEKLFF. In DNA form, the CDR3 reads TGTGCCAGCAGCCTCAGACAGAATGAAAAACTGTTTTTT.

Ten or more counts support this clone. J is TRBJ1-1 and V is TRBV4-3; TRBD1 agrees at 8 bases. V was pared by 1 base and J by 4 bases, with 8 bases of the junction left unmatched. Looked up from germline, CDR1 is LGHNA and CDR2 is YSLEER. This CDR3 is 16 amino acids long. The CDR3 here is CASSQVGQGGITEAFF. The CDR3 DNA is TGCGCCAGCAGCCAAGTAGGACAGGGTGGGATCACTGAAGCTTTCTTT.

This clone was seen only once. The chain carries TRBV6-5 and TRBJ2-2, with 8 bases matching TRBD1. The V gene's germline CDR1 is MNHEY and CDR2 SVGAGI. The J segment lost 8 bases and the V segment lost 6 bases, leaving 11 bases of the junction unmatched. The CDR3 has 15 residues. This CDR3 reads CASRTGVSFTGELFF. The CDR3 DNA sequence: TGTGCCAGCAGGACAGGGGTCTCCTTCACGGGGGAGCTGTTTTTT.

Comment on this clone: The junction departs from the called germline gene at one end, perhaps through a read error. The chain is built from TRBV5-1 and TRBJ1-1; D is perhaps TRBD1 (6 bases). The CDR3 is made up of 13 amino acids. Germline-derived CDR1 and CDR2 are SGHRS and YFSETQ. CDR3 region: CASSLGGDTEAFF. CDR3 nucleotides: TGCGCCAGCAGCTTGGGAGGGGACACGGAAGCTTTCTTT. Based on the CDR3 plus reference TRBV5-1 and TRBJ1-1, the full variable domain is KAGVTQTPRYLIKTRGQQVTLSCSPISGHRSVSWYQQTPGQGLQFLFEYFSETQRNKGNFPGRFSGRQFSNSRSEMNVSTLELGDSALYLCASSLGGDTEAFFGQGTRLTVV.

The chain recombines TRBV4-3 with TRBJ1-6, with a weak D call TRBD1 (6 bases). The CDR3 is made up of 16 amino acids. The V gene lost 1 base and the J gene lost 5 bases, with 12 bases spanning the gap. Germline values: CDR1 LGHNA, CDR2 YSLEER. CDR3 protein: CASSQATGHDNSPLHF. The CDR3, as DNA: TGCGCCAGCAGCCAAGCAACGGGACACGATAATTCACCCCTCCACTTT.

This clone has a handful of counts. The chain uses TRBV7-9 and TRBJ2-7, with 8 bases fitting TRBD1. Trimming at V came to 0 bases and at J to 7 bases, leaving 8 bases not matched to a gene. The CDR3 runs to 15 residues. The germline gives CDR1 SEHNR, CDR2 FQNEAQ (reference sequence). This CDR3 is CASSLALQGAREQYF. The CDR3 nucleotides read TGTGCCAGCAGCTTAGCGCTGCAGGGGGCGCGGGAGCAGTACTTC.

The chain uses TRBV18 and TRBJ1-4; weak D call: TRBD1 (5 bases). V gave up 9 bases and J gave up 4 bases, with 12 bases separating them. The CDR3 consists of 13 residues. Germline values: CDR1 KGHSH, CDR2 LQKENI. The CDR3 spells CASRDRINEKLFF. In DNA form, the CDR3 reads TGTGCCAGTCGCGACAGAATTAATGAAAAACTGTTTTTT.

In this sample, this clone turned up a few times. The chain joins TRBV10-3 to TRBJ2-2, with unresolved D. V lost 7 bases, J lost 8 bases, and 14 bases lay in between. The CDR3 is 13 amino acids. The germline V gene encodes CDR1 ENHRY and CDR2 SYGVKD. CDR3 residues: CAIKVASPGELFF. CDR3 DNA: TGTGCCATCAAGGTGGCTAGTCCTGGGGAGCTGTTTTTT.

A few counts support this clone. The V and J genes are TRBV4-3 and TRBJ1-4; 7 positions match TRBD1. Germline V lookup: CDR1 LGHNA, CDR2 YSLEER. The V and J ends lost 0 bases and 8 bases, in that order; junction bases with no gene match: 15. This CDR3 contains 18 residues. The DNA for the CDR3 is TGCGCCAGCAGCCAAGACAATGGTATTGACAGGGCGGCCGAAAAACTGTTTTTT. Translation: CASSQDNGIDRAAEKLFF.

The rearrangement uses TRBV28 and TRBJ1-5; 7 bases are a match to TRBD1. There are 15 residues in the CDR3. Germline values: CDR1 MDHEN, CDR2 SYDVKM. J lost 2 bases, V lost 8 bases, and 9 bases had no gene match. CDR3 nucleotides: TGTGCCAGCTACCCTACAGGGGTTGGCAATCAGCCCCAGCATTTT. Its translation is CASYPTGVGNQPQHF.

The genes are TRBV7-3 and TRBJ2-3; the match to TRBD2 covers 8 bases. The CDR3 covers 15 residues. With 3 bases clipped from V and 2 bases from J, the junction kept 4 bases outside the gene matches. Germline CDR1 and CDR2: SGHTA and FQGTGA. In nucleotides, the CDR3 is TGTGCCAGCAGCTTTCGGGGGGGTACCACAGATACGCAGTATTTT. Protein product: CASSFRGGTTDTQYF.

This clone has just one count. The chain combines TRBV6-5 with TRBJ2-7; possible D gene TRBD1, 7 bases. V dropped 7 bases and J dropped 0 bases, with 16 bases sitting between them. Germline V gene data show CDR1 as MNHEY and CDR2 as SVGAGI. The CDR3 is 15 amino acids. The CDR3 nucleotides read TGTGCCAGCACCCGGAGGGACAGAGCCTCCTACGAGCAGTACTTC. This translates into CASTRRDRASYEQYF.

The rearrangement uses TRBV5-1 and TRBJ1-1; a possible D gene is TRBD1 (5 bases). Trimming cost V 0 bases and J 6 bases, with 15 bases left between them. The germline V gene has CDR1 SGHRS and CDR2 YFSETQ. This CDR3 has 15 residues. DNA of the CDR3: TGCGCCAGCAGCTTGGCGCAGGGAAGGAGTCCTGAAGCTTTCTTT. It yields the protein CASSLAQGRSPEAFF.